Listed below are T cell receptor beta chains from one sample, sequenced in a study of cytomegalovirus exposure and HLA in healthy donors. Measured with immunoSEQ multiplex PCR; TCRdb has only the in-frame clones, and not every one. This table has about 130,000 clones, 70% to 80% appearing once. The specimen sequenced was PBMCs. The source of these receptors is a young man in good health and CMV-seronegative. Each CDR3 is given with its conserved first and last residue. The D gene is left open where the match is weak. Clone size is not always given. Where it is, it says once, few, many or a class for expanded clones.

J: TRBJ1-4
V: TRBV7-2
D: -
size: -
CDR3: CASSPPRTDLNEKLFF
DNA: TGTGCCAGCAGCCCTCCCCGGACAGACCTTAATGAAAAACTGTTTTTT

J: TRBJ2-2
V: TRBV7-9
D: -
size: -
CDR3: CASSLVSGRIGELFF
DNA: TGTGCCAGCAGCTTAGTATCGGGGAGGATCGGGGAGCTGTTTTTT

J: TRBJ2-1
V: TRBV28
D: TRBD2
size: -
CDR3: CASSLGASGRNEQFF
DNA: TGTGCCAGCAGTCTAGGTGCTAGCGGGAGAAATGAGCAGTTCTTC

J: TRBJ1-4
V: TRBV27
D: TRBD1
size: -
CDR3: CASSARQGLREKLFF
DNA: TGTGCCAGCAGTGCTCGACAGGGTCTAAGAGAAAAACTGTTTTTT

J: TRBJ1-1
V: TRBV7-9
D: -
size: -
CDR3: CASSFGEGNTEAFF
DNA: TGTGCCAGCAGCTTCGGGGAGGGGAACACTGAAGCTTTCTTT

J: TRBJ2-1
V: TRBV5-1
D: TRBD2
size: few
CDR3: CASSLAPSGGVLSSYNEQFF
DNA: TGCGCCAGCAGCTTAGCCCCTAGCGGGGGGGTCCTCAGCTCCTACAATGAGCAGTTCTTC

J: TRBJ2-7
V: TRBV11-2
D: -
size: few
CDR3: CASSFDSLSSYEQYF
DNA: TGTGCCAGCAGCTTCGACTCGCTAAGCTCCTACGAGCAGTACTTC

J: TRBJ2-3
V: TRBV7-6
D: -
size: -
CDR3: CASSLETVTDTQYF
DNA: TGTGCCAGCAGCTTAGAGACAGTCACAGATACGCAGTATTTT

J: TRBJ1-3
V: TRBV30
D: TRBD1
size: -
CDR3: CAWGTGGGGNTIYF
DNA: TGTGCCTGGGGTACAGGGGGTGGAGGAAACACCATATATTTT

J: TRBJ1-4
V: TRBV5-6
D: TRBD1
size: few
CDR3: CASSPTGVGEKLFF
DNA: TGTGCCAGCAGCCCGACAGGGGTGGGTGAAAAACTGTTTTTT

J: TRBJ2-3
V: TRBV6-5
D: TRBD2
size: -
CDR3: CASTRDYLGADTQYF
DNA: TGTGCCAGCACCCGGGACTACCTCGGCGCAGATACGCAGTATTTT

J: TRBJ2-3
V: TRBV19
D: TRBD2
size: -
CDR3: CASSRGLAGGTQYF
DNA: TGTGCCAGTAGTAGAGGACTAGCGGGAGGTACGCAGTATTTT

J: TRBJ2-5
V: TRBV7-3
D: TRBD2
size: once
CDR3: CASSLGGSETQYF
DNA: TGCGCCAGCAGCTTAGGCGGGAGTGAGACCCAGTACTTC

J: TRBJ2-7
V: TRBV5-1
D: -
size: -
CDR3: CASSLASGGDAYEQYF
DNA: TGCGCCAGCAGCTTGGCCTCGGGCGGGGACGCCTACGAGCAGTACTTC

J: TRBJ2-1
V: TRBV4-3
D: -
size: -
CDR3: CASSQERGRSYNEQFF
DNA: TGCGCCAGCAGCCAAGAAAGGGGCCGCTCCTACAATGAGCAGTTCTTC

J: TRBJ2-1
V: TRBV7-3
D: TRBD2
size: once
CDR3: CASSLSLSGSWNEQFF
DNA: TGTGCCAGCAGCTTAAGCCTAAGCGGGAGTTGGAATGAGCAGTTCTTC

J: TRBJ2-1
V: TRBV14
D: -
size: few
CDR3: CASSQWLAADTDNEQFF
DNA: TGTGCCAGCAGCCAATGGTTAGCAGCGGATACAGACAATGAGCAGTTCTTC

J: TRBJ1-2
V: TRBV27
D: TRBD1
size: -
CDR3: CASSLTGAVNYGYTF
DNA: TGTGCCAGCAGCCTGACAGGGGCTGTAAACTATGGCTACACCTTC

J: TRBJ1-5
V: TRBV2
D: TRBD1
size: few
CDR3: CASRKQGVSNQPQHF
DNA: TGTGCCAGCAGGAAACAGGGGGTAAGCAATCAGCCCCAGCATTTT

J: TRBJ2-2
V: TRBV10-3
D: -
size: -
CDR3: CAISALGAQNTGELFF
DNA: TGTGCCATCAGTGCTTTGGGAGCCCAGAACACCGGGGAGCTGTTTTTT

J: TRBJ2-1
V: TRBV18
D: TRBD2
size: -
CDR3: CASGALAGGEQFF
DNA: TGTGCCAGCGGAGCACTAGCGGGGGGCGAGCAGTTCTTC

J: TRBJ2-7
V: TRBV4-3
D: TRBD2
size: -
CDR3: CASSQALAGDAYEQYF
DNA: TGCGCCAGCAGCCAAGCACTAGCGGGAGACGCCTACGAGCAGTACTTC

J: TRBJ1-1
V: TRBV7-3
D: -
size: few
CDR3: CASSPGQNTEAFF
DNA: TGTGCCAGCAGCCCGGGACAGAACACTGAAGCTTTCTTT

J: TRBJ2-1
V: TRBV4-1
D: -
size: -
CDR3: CASSQTGNNEQFF
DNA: TGCGCCAGCAGCCAGACGGGAAATAATGAGCAGTTCTTC

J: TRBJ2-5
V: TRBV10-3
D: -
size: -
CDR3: CAISESGSGRQETQYF
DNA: TGTGCCATCAGTGAGTCGGGCTCCGGTAGACAAGAGACCCAGTACTTC

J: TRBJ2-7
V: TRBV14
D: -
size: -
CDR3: CASSQVIYEQYF
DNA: TGTGCCAGCAGCCAAGTTATATACGAGCAGTACTTC

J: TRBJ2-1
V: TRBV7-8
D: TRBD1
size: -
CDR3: CASSLGEVSRTGEFF
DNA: TGTGCCAGCAGCTTAGGGGAGGTGTCTAGGACAGGGGAGTTCTTC